The clone carrying this T cell receptor (beta chain) has a count of ten or more. Its specificity is unknown. This record belongs to a study of T cells after yellow fever vaccination. Study-wide context: Fractions containing few cells were prepared with SMART-Seq v4 Ultra Low Input. Study conclusions and caveats: CD4 and CD8 compartments shared a small share of clonotypes, likely from convergent recombination.

One entry per CDR3 protein, called by TCRdb with MiXCR from the 5' RACE reads. The sample lists 68,000 or so distinct CDR3 sequences, approximately 7% occurring once. The CDR3 has 14 amino acids. Germline CDR1 reads SGDLS; CDR2 reads YYNGEE. V was pared by 4 bases and J by 8 bases, with 18 bases between. The sample consisted of CD8+ T cells sorted from PBMCs, taken 15 days after the yellow fever booster vaccination. The receptor was derived from a man aged 25-45 years who received the YFV17D yellow fever vaccine. The V gene is TRBV9, the J gene TRBJ1-2; no clear D. In DNA, the CDR3 is TGTGCCAGCAGCCCAGGAGACCCGCTTTTGGGCTACACCTTC. Protein product: CASSPGDPLLGYTF.